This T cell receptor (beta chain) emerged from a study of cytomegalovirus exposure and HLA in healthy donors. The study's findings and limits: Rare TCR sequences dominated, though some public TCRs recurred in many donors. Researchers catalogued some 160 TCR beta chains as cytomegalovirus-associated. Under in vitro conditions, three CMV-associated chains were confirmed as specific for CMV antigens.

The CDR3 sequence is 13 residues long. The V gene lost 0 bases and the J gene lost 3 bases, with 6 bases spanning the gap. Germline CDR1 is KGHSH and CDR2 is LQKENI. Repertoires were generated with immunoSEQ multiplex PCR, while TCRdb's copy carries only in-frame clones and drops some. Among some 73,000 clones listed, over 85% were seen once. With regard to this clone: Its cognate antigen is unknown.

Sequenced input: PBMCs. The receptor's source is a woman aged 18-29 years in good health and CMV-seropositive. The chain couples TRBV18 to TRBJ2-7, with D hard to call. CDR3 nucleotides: TGTGCCAGCTCACCACCCTCGGTCTACGAGCAGTACTTC. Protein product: CASSPPSVYEQYF. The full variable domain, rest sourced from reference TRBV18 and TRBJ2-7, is NAGVMQNPRHLVRRRGQEARLRCSPMKGHSHVYWYRQLPEEGLKFMVYLQKENIIDESGMPKERFSAEFPKEGPSILRIQQVVRGDSAAYFCASSPPSVYEQYFGPGTRLTVT.